This TCR beta chain was captured in a study of cytomegalovirus exposure and HLA in healthy donors (dated by TCRdb to between 2016 and 2019). Looking at the study overall: An earlier analysis of roughly 500 of the donors reported 276 Gb of sequence data and about 120 million unique TCR beta sequences obtained from about 180 million T cells. Roughly 300 gigabases of sequencing data and 70 million to 95 million unique TCR sequences made up an early release that covered around 640 HLA-typed donors. Among the roughly 430 genotyped donors, more than 70% belonged to the genetic ancestry cluster associated with self-reported Caucasian donors. The aim of the study was to test whether cataloging public T cell receptors could identify signatures of past pathogen exposure. Using immunosequencing, the study profiled T cell repertoires from 640 or so subjects and related those repertoires to cytomegalovirus serostatus. Along with the approximately 700-subject first cohort, a separate validation cohort of 120 different subjects was used. To predict cytomegalovirus infection status, the study brought together high-throughput TCR immunosequencing, statistical association of individual TCRs with disease status, and machine learning. A later analysis re-examined previously published TCR beta repertoires from 610 or so donors and added high-resolution HLA genotyping to investigate patterns of TCR occurrence. The later analysis used no new phenotypic data to find candidate immune exposures, relying instead on TCR beta sequences and their occurrence across donors. In an earlier analysis of a few hundred of the donors, high-throughput TCR beta sequencing was used to judge whether each TCR beta V gene segment behaved as functional or pseudogenic. Donor age, sex, ethnicity and CMV serostatus were compiled alongside the repertoire data. In a later genetic analysis, genome-wide SNP genotypes for about three fifths of the roughly 670 donors were used, and that subset was treated as a discovery cohort. All discovery cohort repertoires had been generated using a single sequencing platform. HLA typing included class I and class II loci at four-digit resolution. The number of donors typed differed by locus, with about 629-630 for A, B, C, DRB1 and DQB1, more than 500 for DQA1, about 610 for DPA1, and some 470 for DPB1. Four to six DR-DQ haplotypes were handled as single units for association and clustering, since linkage in the cohort was strong. On average, around 200,000 unique TCR beta nucleotide sequences were sequenced per donor among 398 genotyped donors of the cohort, with 15% to 20% of those sequences being non-productive.

Here is what the overall study found, with its caveats: In an earlier analysis of some 640 of the donors, most TCR beta V segments were observed in productive rearrangements about 90% or about 30% of the time, broadly matching IMGT annotations. In a later analysis, TCR association rates were found to vary across HLA loci, with the most associated TCRs seen for DRB1 alleles and the fewest for HLA-C alleles. In a later analysis, several top co-occurrence clusters were reported to appear linked to parvovirus B19, influenza, CMV and Epstein-Barr virus. A later analysis found that HLA-associated TCR beta chains were more clonally expanded and had lower generation probabilities than equally common non-associated chains. The study listed 150 to 200 TCR beta chains as associated with cytomegalovirus. Because counts were too low, 15 to 20 rarely observed V segments, including chromosome 9 orphons, were excluded from the earlier analysis of around 590 of the donors. According to a later genetic analysis, donors in an Asian-associated ancestry cluster had fewer N-insertions in productive TCRs than the roughly 700-donor mean. Roughly uniform sequencing depth across donors was assumed in presence/absence analyses, although this assumption may not hold. Most TCR sequences were seen in very few donors, while some public TCRs were found in many individuals. Linkage disequilibrium might explain the correlated functional status among segregating V segments, but an unknown experimental factor could not be excluded. A cluster of highly shared sequence variants was judged likely to represent a technical artifact of the sequencing pipeline. The 87-base-pair reads could not distinguish some IMGT-functional V segments, including TRBV6-2 and TRBV6-3, so those segments were excluded. In this cohort, only TCR beta chains were sequenced, and detectable features were limited by the absence of alpha or paired-chain data. Immune exposure information for the cohort was limited to CMV serostatus. According to a later analysis, most CMV-associated TCR beta chains appeared to be HLA-restricted, and the HLA associations seemed to be driven largely by CMV exposure. A further reported finding was that TCR beta sequences accurately predicted the HLA-A and HLA-B alleles for most subjects in the first cohort. The classifier was reported to diagnose cytomegalovirus status with high specificity and sensitivity in both the original cohort and the validation cohort. A few of the identified cytomegalovirus-associated TCR beta chains were confirmed in vitro to be specific for cytomegalovirus antigens. A later analysis associated 15,000 to 20,000 TCR beta sequences with specific HLA alleles at a false discovery rate of 0.05. Because HLA typing was unavailable for some donors at each locus, only the typed subset was used in association tests. In a later genetic analysis, a missense DCLRE1C variant was associated with V-gene and J-gene trimming of TCR beta chains, and the association was replicated in an independent cohort. According to the authors, the approach could potentially be generalized to other disease states and immunological phenotypes. When HLA alleles, especially DR and DQ, strongly co-occurred, attributing TCR associations to individual alleles was difficult.

Trimming at the junction amounts to 7 bases on V and 5 bases on J, and the germline ends lie 11 bases apart. The CDR3 contains 12 residues, cysteine and phenylalanine counted. This entry keeps only the CDR3 DNA: 36 bases, framed from base 1. Via the germline V gene, CDR1 is SGHVS and CDR2 FNYEAQ. Libraries came from the immunoSEQ multiplex PCR assay. A mixture of 60 forward primers for TCR Vbeta segments and 13 reverse primers for TCR Jbeta segments was used in the multiplex PCR. The CDR3 region of rearranged TCR beta genes was amplified from genomic DNA by a multiplex PCR assay. The amplified TCR beta libraries were sequenced on the Illumina HiSeq System as 87-base-pair reads. Per the authors' processing: A later analysis tallied 75 million to 95 million unique TCR beta chains across the 640 or so repertoires, and approximately 9.9 million of those chains were shared by two or more donors. Raw reads were error-corrected and collapsed into unique sequences by a nearest-neighbor algorithm in which closely related sequences were merged to remove PCR and sequencing errors. To assign V, D and J gene segments, CDR3 sequences were aligned to IMGT reference sequences. For a sequence to be retained, a match of at least six nucleotides was required to both a V gene segment and a J gene segment. A rearrangement was called productive if the CDR3 had no stop codons and remained in frame with V and J, and every other rearrangement was called non-productive. CDR3 was defined according to IMGT convention as the region running from the second conserved V-encoded cysteine to the conserved J-encoded phenylalanine. The earlier analysis of roughly 590 of the donors excluded any sequence lacking an unambiguous match to a single V gene segment. In an earlier analysis of some 590 of the donors, a V segment was called functional when productive rearrangements were above 56.7%, and segregating when the standard deviation between donors exceeded 5%. A statistical classification framework was developed to diagnose cytomegalovirus status using the catalog of TCR beta chain sequences. A later analysis assigned V and J genes by comparing TCR nucleotide sequences with IMGT/GENE-DB human TR gene sequences. A later analysis assigned CDR3 sequences and most-parsimonious VDJ recombination scenarios with the TCRdist pipeline. In a later analysis, every TCR beta chain was defined by the combination of its CDR3 amino acid sequence and its V-gene family, and reads without a unique V-gene family were dropped. A later analysis removed 500 to 600 highly shared, low-generation-probability nucleotide sequences to deal with suspected cross-contamination and a sequencing artifact. In a later analysis, a clonal expansion index was calculated for each public chain from normalized within-repertoire ranks of inferred template counts. In a later analysis, generation probabilities were computed using a VDJ recombination model fitted to out-of-frame rearrangements, and the results were checked against IGoR. In a later analysis, TCR-TCR, TCR-HLA and TCR-CMV co-occurrence was scored with hypergeometric tests, and a repertoire-size bias correction was applied to TCR pairs. False discovery rates were estimated in a later analysis by permuting HLA or CMV assignments 20 times. A later analysis grouped co-occurring TCRs with DBSCAN, adding TCRdist sequence similarity when clustering within HLA-allele-positive subsets. Co-occurrence clustering excluded repertoires with fewer than 30,000 or more than 120,000 public chains, plus five with anomalous nucleotide sharing. The table comes from immuneACCESS by way of TCRdb, which keeps in-frame sequences with V and J called. Part of the clones is missing from these tables; in studies checked, under half for an unresolved V gene and the rest for unknown reasons. V and J calls and clone size are as listed in that table; D and trimming were resolved from the DNA. For this sample there are 150,000 to 200,000 clones; 60% to 80% appear just once. Jointly, the top ten make up more than 0.75% of the sample.

The cohort was made up of 666 healthy bone marrow donors. At the time of sampling, every cohort member was nominally healthy, though immune exposures that went unrecorded were likely present. The donor was CMV seropositive and was included in the group of some 290 seropositive cohort members. Every donor gave a peripheral blood sample, and the peripheral blood mononuclear cells from that sample were used for TCR beta sequencing. The Qiagen DNeasy Blood Extraction Kit was used to extract genomic DNA from the blood cell samples. As regards this clone: The antigen it recognizes is unknown. There are no base qualities to consult, and no much larger clone falls within one base.

The receptor was isolated from a woman in her forties or fifties in good health and CMV-seropositive. The specimen sequenced was PBMCs. Here the chain combines TRBV7-6 and TRBJ2-5, with the D gene uncertain. The DNA sequence is TGTGCCAGCACCCTATCGAGGGAGACCCAGTACTTC. Its protein reads: CASTLSRETQYF.